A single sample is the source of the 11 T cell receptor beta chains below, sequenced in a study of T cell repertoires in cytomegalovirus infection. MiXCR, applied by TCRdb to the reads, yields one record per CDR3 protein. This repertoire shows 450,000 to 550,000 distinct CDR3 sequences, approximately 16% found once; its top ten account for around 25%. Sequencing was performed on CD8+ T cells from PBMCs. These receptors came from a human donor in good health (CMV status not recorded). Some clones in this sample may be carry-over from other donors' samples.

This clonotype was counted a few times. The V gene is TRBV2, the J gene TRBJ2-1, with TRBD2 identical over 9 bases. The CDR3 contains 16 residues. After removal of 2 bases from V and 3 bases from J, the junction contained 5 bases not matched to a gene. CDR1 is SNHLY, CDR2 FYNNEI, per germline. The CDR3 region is CASSELSSGSYNEQFF. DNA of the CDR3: TGTGCCAGCAGTGAATTAAGTAGCGGGAGCTACAATGAGCAGTTCTTC.

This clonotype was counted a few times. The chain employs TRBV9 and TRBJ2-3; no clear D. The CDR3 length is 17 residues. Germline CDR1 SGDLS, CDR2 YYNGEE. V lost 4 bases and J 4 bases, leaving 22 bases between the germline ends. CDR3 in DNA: TGTGCCAGCAGCCCTTTTGGAAGGAGAACGCATTCAGATACGCAGTATTTT. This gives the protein CASSPFGRRTHSDTQYF.

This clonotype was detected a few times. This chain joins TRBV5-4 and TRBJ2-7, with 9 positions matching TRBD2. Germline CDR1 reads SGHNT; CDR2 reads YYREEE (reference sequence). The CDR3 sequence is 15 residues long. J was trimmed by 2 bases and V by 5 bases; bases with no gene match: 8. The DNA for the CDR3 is TGTGCCAGCAGTTTAGGGGTAGCGGGAGCCTACGAGCAGTACTTC. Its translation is CASSLGVAGAYEQYF.

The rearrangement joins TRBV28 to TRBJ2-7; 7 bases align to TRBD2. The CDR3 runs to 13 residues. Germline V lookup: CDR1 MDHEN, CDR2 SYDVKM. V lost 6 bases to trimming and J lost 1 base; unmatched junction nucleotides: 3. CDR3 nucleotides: TGTGCCAGCAGAAAGCGGGGATCCTACGAGCAGTACTTC. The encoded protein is CASRKRGSYEQYF.

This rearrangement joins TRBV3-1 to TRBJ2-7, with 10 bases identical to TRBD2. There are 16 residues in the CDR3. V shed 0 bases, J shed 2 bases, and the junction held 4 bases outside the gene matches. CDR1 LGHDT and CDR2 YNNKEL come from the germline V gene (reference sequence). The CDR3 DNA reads TGTGCCAGCAGCCAAGATTGGAGCGGGAGGGCCTACGAGCAGTACTTC. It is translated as CASSQDWSGRAYEQYF.

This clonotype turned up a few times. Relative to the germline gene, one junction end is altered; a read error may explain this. CDR3 in amino acids: CASSFIVPENQYF. The DNA of the CDR3 is TGTGCCAGCAGTTTTATCGTTCCAGAGAACCAGTACTTC. This sequence joins TRBV28 and TRBJ2-5; D gene uncertain. CDR3 size: 13 residues. CDR1 and CDR2 (germline): MDHEN, SYDVKM.

CDR3 bases: TGTGCCAGTAGTATGAGTGAAGGACCGGGAGTCTATGGCTACACCTTC. Its protein product is CASSMSEGPGVYGYTF. The chain combines TRBV19 with TRBJ1-2; D call uncertain. V lost 3 bases, J lost 4 bases, and 18 bases lay in between. This CDR3 is 16 amino acids long. CDR1 and CDR2 from the germline V gene are LNHDA and SQIVND (reference sequence).

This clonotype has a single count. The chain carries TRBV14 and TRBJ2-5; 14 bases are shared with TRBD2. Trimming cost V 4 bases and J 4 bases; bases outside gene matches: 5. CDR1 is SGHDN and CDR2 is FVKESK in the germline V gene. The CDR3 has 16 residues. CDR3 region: CASSRPGLAGGETQYF. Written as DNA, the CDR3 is TGTGCCAGCAGCCGCCCAGGACTAGCGGGAGGAGAGACCCAGTACTTC.

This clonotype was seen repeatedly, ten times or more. CDR3 bases: TGTGCCAGCAGCTTGCTAGCGGTCGGCGAGGGTAAGCAGTACTTC. It is translated as CASSLLAVGEGKQYF. This sequence joins TRBV7-9 and TRBJ2-7; 7 bases are shared with TRBD2. V lost 3 bases to trimming and J lost 8 bases; unmatched junction nucleotides: 13. Germline V gene data show CDR1 as SEHNR and CDR2 as FQNEAQ (reference sequence). CDR3 length: 15 amino acids.

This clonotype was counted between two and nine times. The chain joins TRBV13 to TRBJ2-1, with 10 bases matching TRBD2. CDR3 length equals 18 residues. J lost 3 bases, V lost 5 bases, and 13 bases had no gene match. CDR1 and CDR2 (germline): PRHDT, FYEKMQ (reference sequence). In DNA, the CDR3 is TGTGCCAGCAGCGGCCCGGGAGGAGCGGGGGGGATCTACAATGAGCAGTTCTTC. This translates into CASSGPGGAGGIYNEQFF.

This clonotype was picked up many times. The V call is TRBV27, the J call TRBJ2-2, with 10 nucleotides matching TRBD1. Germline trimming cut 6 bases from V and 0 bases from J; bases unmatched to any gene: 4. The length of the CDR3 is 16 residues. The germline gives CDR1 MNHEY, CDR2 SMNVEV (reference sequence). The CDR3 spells CASRRQGAPNTGELFF. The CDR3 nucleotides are TGTGCCAGCAGACGACAGGGGGCCCCGAACACCGGGGAGCTGTTTTTT.